This TCR beta chain was captured in a study of T cell responses to AZD1222 COVID-19 vaccine. General study points: At baseline, seropositivity was found in only six or seven AZD1222 recipients. Repertoire sampling was restricted to post-peak T cell response timepoints.

Trimming took off 3 bases at V and 0 bases at J, with 11 bases between the two ends. CDR1 is SGHRS, CDR2 YFSETQ, per germline. The length of the CDR3 is 15 residues. Second-dose groups at about 4 or about 12 weeks were pooled. Here immunoSEQ multiplex PCR was the method, and the copy in TCRdb shows in-frame clones only, minus some. The sample includes approximately 200,000 clones, roughly nine tenths of them seen just once. As concerns this clone: What it recognizes is unknown.

This specimen consisted of peripheral blood, obtained 28 days after the second AZD1222 dose. The rearrangement links TRBV5-1 to TRBJ2-3; perhaps TRBD2 as D (6 bases). The sequence came from an adult who received the AZD1222 COVID-19 vaccine. CDR3 DNA: TGCGCCAGCAGCTCGGGGACTGACAGCACAGATACGCAGTATTTT. Its translation: CASSSGTDSTDTQYF.